Listed here are 18 T cell receptor beta chains from one sample, sequenced in a study of blood T cell repertoires in COVID-19. Produced via immunoSEQ multiplex PCR; TCRdb's table is partial and in-frame only. Of 130,000 to 150,000 clones detected, around 90% appear once; the ten largest clones hold about 1.7%. Source material: peripheral blood. These receptors were taken from a woman aged 45 to 65 with acute or convalescent COVID-19.

This chain uses TRBV14 with TRBJ1-2; 9 bases are a match to TRBD1. The CDR3 spans 14 residues. V shed 2 bases, J shed 3 bases, and the junction held 1 base outside the gene matches. Germline V gene lookup returns CDR1 SGHDN and CDR2 FVKESK. The CDR3 is CASSQNRGHYGYTF. The CDR3 DNA is TGTGCCAGCAGCCAAAACAGGGGGCACTATGGCTACACCTTC.

The rearrangement links TRBV5-1 to TRBJ1-4; the D gene is possibly TRBD1 (5 bases). CDR1 SGHRS and CDR2 YFSETQ come from the germline V gene. Trimming removed 4 bases from V and 3 bases from J, with 10 bases in between. This CDR3 has 14 amino acids. This CDR3 is CASSDQGANEKLFF. CDR3 bases: TGCGCCAGCAGCGACCAGGGCGCTAATGAAAAACTGTTTTTT.

J is TRBJ2-7 and V is TRBV5-1; D may be TRBD2 (5 bases). The CDR3 spans 14 residues. Germline lookup yields CDR1 SGHRS and CDR2 YFSETQ. V was trimmed by 4 bases and J by 6 bases, leaving 17 bases between them. The CDR3 DNA reads as TGCGCCAGCAGCCCCCTTAAGAGCGGCGGCGAGCAGTACTTC. Protein product: CASSPLKSGGEQYF.

This chain connects TRBV9 to TRBJ1-1; TRBD1 agrees at 8 bases. The CDR3 spans 13 residues. The germline V gene has CDR1 SGDLS and CDR2 YYNGEE. V shed 2 bases and J 4 bases; nucleotides not matched to a gene: 1. The CDR3 sequence is CASSVTGGTEAFF. The CDR3 DNA reads TGTGCCAGCAGCGTCACAGGGGGCACTGAAGCTTTCTTT.

V and J are TRBV7-9 and TRBJ1-1; 7 positions agree with TRBD1. The CDR3 totals 13 residues. V was clipped by 5 bases and J by 3 bases; unmatched bases: 3. The germline V gene encodes CDR1 SEHNR and CDR2 FQNEAQ (reference sequence). CDR3 residues: CASSTDRDTEAFF. The CDR3 nucleotides read TGTGCCAGCAGCACTGACAGGGACACTGAAGCTTTCTTT. The full variable domain, completed using reference TRBV7-9 and TRBJ1-1, is DTGVSQNPRHKITKRGQNVTFRCDPISEHNRLYWYRQTLGQGPEFLTYFQNEAQLEKSRLLSDRFSAERPKGSFSTLEIQRTEQGDSAMYLCASSTDRDTEAFFGQGTRLTVV.

This chain uses TRBV5-1 with TRBJ2-3, with 11 positions matching TRBD1. In germline, CDR1 is SGHRS, CDR2 YFSETQ. The CDR3 covers 16 residues. V lost 3 bases, J lost 4 bases, and 7 bases stayed unmatched. In DNA, the CDR3 is TGCGCCAGCAGCTGGGAGCCGGGACAGGGGGCAGATACGCAGTATTTT. Amino acids: CASSWEPGQGADTQYF.

This clone came up once. V usage is TRBV6-1 and J usage is TRBJ1-2; D is perhaps TRBD1 (5 bases). The CDR3 spans 13 residues. V lost 3 bases to trimming and J lost 7 bases, with 12 bases between them. Germline V gives CDR1 MNHNS, CDR2 SASEGT. CDR3 sequence: CASSDPGRAGYTF. The DNA for the CDR3 is TGTGCCAGCAGTGATCCTGGCAGGGCTGGCTACACCTTC.

The genes are TRBV28 and TRBJ2-5, with D uncertain. The CDR3 covers 11 residues. CDR1 is MDHEN, CDR2 SYDVKM, per germline. Trimming left V 3 bases short and J 5 bases short, with 4 bases between. The chain's CDR3 is CASSFLETQYF. The CDR3 bases are TGTGCCAGCAGTTTCCTCGAGACCCAGTACTTC. Based on the CDR3 plus reference TRBV28 and TRBJ2-5, the full variable domain is DVKVTQSSRYLVKRTGEKVFLECVQDMDHENMFWYRQDPGLGLRLIYFSYDVKMKEKGDIPEGYSVSREKKERFSLILESASTNQTSMYLCASSFLETQYFGPGTRLLVL.

The chain recombines TRBV4-1 with TRBJ1-3, with TRBD1 identical over 8 bases. The CDR3 is 18 residues long. CDR1 is MGHRA, CDR2 YSYEKL, per germline. The trim removed 1 base at V and 1 base at J, leaving 9 bases unmatched. The CDR3, as DNA: TGCGCCAGCAGCCAAGGCGGCAGGGGGCGCGGGTCTGGAAACACCATATATTTT. It translates to CASSQGGRGRGSGNTIYF.

The chain combines TRBV10-3 with TRBJ1-5; tentatively, D is TRBD1 (5 bases). This CDR3 is 13 amino acids long. Germline V CDR1 and CDR2: ENHRY, SYGVKD. Trimming cost V 5 bases and J 6 bases, with 11 bases left between them. This CDR3 is CAISPMGGQPQHF. In DNA form, the CDR3 reads TGTGCCATCAGTCCTATGGGGGGTCAGCCCCAGCATTTT.

This sequence joins TRBV6-1 and TRBJ1-2; D gene ambiguous. This CDR3 has 11 amino acids. V was trimmed by 0 bases and J by 9 bases, leaving 5 bases between them. CDR1 is MNHNS, CDR2 SASEGT, per germline. The CDR3 nucleotides are TGTGCCAGCAGTGAAGCAGCTAGCTACACCTTC. This sequence encodes CASSEAASYTF.

The chain links TRBV2 to TRBJ2-3, with a tentative D call TRBD2 (6 bases). Germline V gives CDR1 SNHLY, CDR2 FYNNEI. CDR3 length: 14 amino acids. V was clipped by 6 bases and J by 2 bases, with 12 bases between them. For the CDR3, the DNA is TGTGCCAGCAGAATCGGGAGAGCCACAGATACGCAGTATTTT. It translates to CASRIGRATDTQYF.

J is TRBJ2-3 and V is TRBV18; TRBD1 aligns across 7 bases. CDR1 and CDR2 from the germline V gene are KGHSH and LQKENI. Trimming removed 4 bases from V and 1 base from J; junction bases left unmatched: 11. The CDR3 contains 17 residues. CDR3 sequence reads: CASSRPPRGGRTDTQYF. CDR3 sequence (DNA): TGTGCCAGCTCACGCCCCCCTAGAGGGGGCCGCACAGATACGCAGTATTTT.

The genes are TRBV24-1 and TRBJ2-1, with 10 bases lining up with TRBD2. Trimming at V came to 1 base and at J to 0 bases, leaving 8 bases not matched to a gene. The CDR3 spans 19 residues. Germline V gene lookup returns CDR1 KGHDR and CDR2 SFDVKD. This CDR3 reads CATSDFSGRALSSYNEQFF. CDR3 bases: TGTGCCACCAGTGATTTCAGCGGGAGGGCCCTTAGCTCCTACAATGAGCAGTTCTTC.

This clone was counted many times. Other DNA sequences from this sample encode an identical CDR3 as well. The chain uses TRBV9 and TRBJ2-1; D gene ambiguous. CDR1 is SGDLS, CDR2 YYNGEE, per germline. CDR3 size: 12 residues. Trimming shortened V by 0 bases and J by 5 bases, and 3 bases separated the two germline ends. CDR3 residues: CASSVADNEQFF. The CDR3 DNA follows: TGTGCCAGCAGCGTAGCCGACAATGAGCAGTTCTTC.

The V call is TRBV11-1, the J call TRBJ2-1; 9 bases are a match to TRBD1. V was clipped by 1 base and J by 2 bases; unmatched bases: 0. CDR1 and CDR2 (germline): SGHAT, FQDESV (reference sequence). This CDR3 comprises 15 residues. This chain's CDR3 is CASSLGTGAYNEQFF. The CDR3 bases are TGTGCCAGCAGCTTAGGGACAGGGGCCTACAATGAGCAGTTCTTC.

The genes are TRBV4-2 and TRBJ1-4; 11 bases match TRBD1. Germline V lookup: CDR1 LGHNA, CDR2 YNFKEQ. This CDR3 contains 16 residues. V dropped 10 bases and J dropped 6; count of bases not matched to a gene: 13. DNA for the CDR3: TGTGCCACCTCGGACAGGGGGCGTGCTATTGATGAAAAACTGTTTTTT. Amino acid sequence: CATSDRGRAIDEKLFF.

V and J are TRBV18 and TRBJ1-2; D gene uncertain. This CDR3 contains 14 residues. The V gene's germline CDR1 is KGHSH and CDR2 LQKENI. V lost 3 bases and J lost 4, with 12 bases in between. CDR3: CASSPSTNFYGYTF. CDR3 bases: TGTGCCAGCTCACCTTCAACGAACTTCTATGGCTACACCTTC.